The rows below give T cell receptor beta chains drawn from one sample of a study of T cell changes during pregnancy in multiple sclerosis. Using immunoSEQ multiplex PCR, the repertoire was profiled, and TCRdb retains in-frame clones only, with some absent. The data contain some 60,000 clones, about nine tenths of them singletons. Here the sequenced sample was peripheral blood, taken in the second trimester of pregnancy. The receptors were gathered from a female donor in good health, enrolled as a control in a pregnancy study. Both conserved end residues are part of each CDR3.

v_call	cdr3_aa
TRBV7-7	CASSSQGLDEQFF
TRBV6-1	CATSPDYGYTF
TRBV7-8	CASSLGPVSSYNEQFF
TRBV19	CASSPRTSGDYEQYF
TRBV5-1	CASSLTGTSGVDEQFF
TRBV13	CASSLGEGSNQPQHF
TRBV6-6	CASGTSGGVGETQYF
TRBV27	CASSLAIYQPQHF
TRBV15	CATSRDYRGTDTQYF
TRBV7-3	CASSFRSGEQFF
TRBV7-9	CASSMTGTLEQYF
TRBV10-3	CAISERTGETGELFF
TRBV12-1	CASSFGTAQETQYF
TRBV30	CAWSRGLAGFSYNEQFF
TRBV6-6	CASSYSGASGNEQFF
TRBV7-9	CASSLLRGARLETQYF
TRBV7-9	CASSPRKTGGVADTQYF
TRBV9	CASSPRQRNDQTRYGYTF
TRBV5-1	CASSLEGAQPQHF
TRBV6-5	CASRPGLASYEQYF
TRBV27	CASSSRGTGPGPKTQYF
TRBV28	CASSSFQGLAFF
TRBV18	CASDTAGQSVKQYF
TRBV4-1	CASSQDPGGGYTF
TRBV28	CASSTRDRGGGEKLFF
TRBV5-1	CASSASGTTNTGELFF
TRBV10-3	CAISGGQTGANVLTF
TRBV27	CASSYIGTGDLDEQYF
TRBV7-2	CASSLLAGGVYEQYF
TRBV7-2	CASSSRTASGNTIYF
TRBV9	CASSPGGNEQFF
TRBV9	CASSRLGQGGYGYTF
TRBV5-6	CASSLFGGRADTQYF
TRBV27	CATGEDNQPQHF
TRBV30	CAGETGQRETQYF
TRBV23-1	CASSQSVGVPSYEQYF
TRBV6-5	CASIPSGGLLYEQYF
TRBV28	CASSSTGASTDTQYF
TRBV19	CASSPSGKYNEQFF
TRBV30	CAWSESGVSTDTQYF
TRBV27	CASSKDRGGTEAFF
TRBV19	CASSISGRGGVREQFF
TRBV18	CASSPPNRKDTEAFF
TRBV5-4	CASSLPFGAETQYF
TRBV11-2	CASSTFGGDRSSYNEQFF
TRBV7-2	CASARANEQFF
TRBV28	CASSSSGSGRATRYLEQFF
TRBV6-6	CASTLSTGTYEQYF
TRBV29-1	CSGRGGYPDSYNEQFF
TRBV6-5	CATKQGARDEQYF
TRBV6-6	CASSYSTGSGNTIYF
TRBV27	CASSRGGKGRGGYTF